This paragraph reports one TCR beta chain. Generated by immunoSEQ multiplex PCR, the TCRdb table keeps only in-frame clones and is missing some. The table includes hundreds of thousands of clones, about four fifths detected once. These data come from a study of blood T cell repertoires in COVID-19. Germline CDR1 and CDR2: MNHEY and SVGAGI. The CDR3 contains 15 residues. Trimming removed 7 bases from V and 3 bases from J, with 18 bases in between. Assignments of participants to cohorts depended upon their own reported clinical history. This TCR came from a man aged 35 to 55 who had been exposed to COVID-19. The chain joins TRBV6-5 to TRBJ1-1, with a weak D call TRBD1 (5 bases). The specimen sequenced was PBMCs or T cells enriched from blood (not recorded which). DNA of the CDR3: TGTGCCAGCAAGAAGGGCAGGGTTGGGGACACTGAAGCTTTCTTT. Residues: CASKKGRVGDTEAFF.